The rows below give T cell receptor beta chains drawn from one sample of a study of CD8+ T cells in alopecia areata. Sequenced by immunoSEQ multiplex PCR; TCRdb stores in-frame clones only, minus some. In the table there are under 150,000 clones, 56% of which are singletons. Sample: CD4+ T cells sorted from blood, taken at week 24, from a patient treated with tofacitinib. These receptors were collected from a human donor with alopecia areata. Each CDR3 is given without its conserved first and last residue. Fields, in order: V gene, CDR3 protein.

>TRBV29-1
SVVGRGPQDYGYT
>TRBV30
AWSGPGLNEQF
>TRBV5-4
ASSPAGTVTTEAF
>TRBV10-3
AINGQGSGELF
>TRBV30
AWSVELNQPQH
>TRBV29-1
SVEGLEGSEQY
>TRBV7-3
ASSSGTANNEQF
>TRBV29-1
SVDGTSGNTGELF
>TRBV30
AWSLGWGAGTVYEQY
>TRBV7-9
ASSLAASPGAGELF
>TRBV5-1
ASSLETLGLAGEQY
>TRBV30
AWSVPSGNGELF
>TRBV6-5
ASSYSRTGGGPGYT
>TRBV7-2
ASSLGMRDEQF
>TRBV21-1
ASSTQRPYEQY
>TRBV29-1
SARHGGAGNTEAF
>TRBV30
AWSRQPYEQY
>TRBV15
ATSTETSLAKNIQY